This T cell receptor beta chain is drawn from a study of OX40 agonist ivuxolimab in advanced cancers. Study as a whole: Patients receiving dose escalation had hepatocellular carcinoma, melanoma, renal cell or head and neck cancer.

Clones were read by immunoSEQ multiplex PCR, and TCRdb kept only the in-frame ones, dropping some. The sample lists around 69,000 clones, 70% to 85% occurring once. The germline V gene encodes CDR1 KGHSH and CDR2 LQKENI. The CDR3 runs 17 residues. The V and J ends lost 0 bases and 3 bases, in that order; junction bases with no gene match: 9. The chain links TRBV18 to TRBJ2-3; TRBD2 aligns across 7 bases. Sequenced material: CD4+ or CD8+ T cells sorted from blood, taken in a trial of the OX40 agonist ivuxolimab. The sequence was collected from an adult with an advanced solid tumor such as melanoma, head and neck, liver or kidney cancer. CDR3 in DNA: TGTGCCAGCTCACCACCTTTCCTAGCGGAAAGTACAGATACGCAGTATTTT. Amino acid sequence: CASSPPFLAESTDTQYF.